This note documents a single T cell receptor beta chain sequence. The target antigen is unknown. The Oncomine TCR Beta short-read assay was applied to DNA of cultured CD4+ T cells. The authors extracted genomic DNA from cultured CD4+ T cells. Via MiXCR, TCRdb re-called the PCR reads, giving one row per CDR3 protein. This sample has 10,000 to 15,000 distinct CDR3 sequences; just under 75% occur once, and the top ten carry less than 40%. These data originate in a study of vaccination and CD4 T cells after COVID-19. As for the study in general: In culture, cells were exposed to overlapping spike peptides from SARS-CoV-2, HCoV-NL63, HCoV-OC43 and HCoV-229E.

V was pared by 7 bases and J by 0 bases, with 7 bases between. The CDR3 covers 13 residues. Germline CDR1 is MNHEY and CDR2 is SVGEGT. Treatment: roughly 10-day PBMC culture with coronavirus spike peptide pools or control peptides (ViraFEST assay). Peptide pool stimulation in ViraFEST expanded antigen-specific T cells, whose TCRs were then sequenced. Positive SARS-CoV-2 PCR tests in convalescent patients dated from March to December 2020, pre-Alpha, Beta and Delta. The chain employs TRBV6-2 or TRBV6-3 and TRBJ2-1, with unresolved D. The sample consisted of CD4+ T cells from blood, cultured in vitro. This receptor was taken from a human donor who had recovered from COVID-19. The CDR3 sequence is CASNRPSYNEQFF. CDR3 in DNA: TGTGCCAGCAATAGACCCTCCTACAATGAGCAGTTCTTC.